Listed below are T cell receptor beta chains from one sample, sequenced in a study of CD8+ T cells in alopecia areata. Data came from immunoSEQ multiplex PCR; TCRdb stores just in-frame clones and leaves some out. The repertoire includes about 110,000 clones, roughly 50% of them detected once, and 12% sits in the top ten. Sequencing used CD8+ T cells sorted from blood, obtained at week 24, from a patient treated with tofacitinib. These receptors came from a human donor with alopecia areata. The CDR3 runs from the conserved cysteine through the conserved F or W. Each record gives: D gene, clone size, V gene, J gene, CDR3 protein, CDR3 DNA. D genes are given only for firm matches. Clone size is shown for a subset of rows, as once, few, many or a class of expanded clone.

TRBD1,-,TRBV30,TRBJ2-7,CAWRDRGFYEQYF,TGTGCCTGGAGGGACAGGGGGTTCTACGAGCAGTACTTC
-,few,TRBV25-1,TRBJ1-4,CASTHDRWSEKLFF,TGTGCCAGCACCCATGACAGGTGGAGTGAAAAACTGTTTTTT
-,-,TRBV27,TRBJ1-5,CASGLRSNQPQHF,TGTGCCAGCGGATTGAGAAGCAATCAGCCCCAGCATTTT
-,-,TRBV6-5,TRBJ2-5,CASSLRQGLRETQYF,TGTGCCAGCAGTTTAAGGCAGGGGCTTAGGGAGACCCAGTACTTC
-,few,TRBV4-1,TRBJ1-1,CASSQLPHRGSTEAFF,TGCGCCAGCAGCCAACTCCCACACCGGGGAAGCACTGAAGCTTTCTTT
TRBD2,medium-sized,TRBV6-4,TRBJ2-3,CASSERGGGDTQYF,TGTGCCAGCAGTGAGCGGGGGGGAGGAGATACGCAGTATTTT
TRBD1,-,TRBV13,TRBJ1-2,CASSFDRGIGYGYTF,TGTGCCAGCAGCTTCGACAGGGGGATTGGATATGGCTACACCTTC
-,-,TRBV27,TRBJ2-5,CASSLGLQETQYF,TGTGCCAGCAGTTTAGGACTTCAAGAGACCCAGTACTTC
TRBD1,-,TRBV6-5,TRBJ1-1,CASSLDRVTEAFF,TGTGCCAGCAGTCTGGACAGGGTCACTGAAGCTTTCTTT
-,once,TRBV6-5,TRBJ2-7,CASSSFGGPSYEQYF,TGTGCCAGCAGTTCCTTCGGGGGACCCTCCTACGAGCAGTACTTC
TRBD1,-,TRBV6-1,TRBJ1-6,CASSSRTGPLVPLHF,TGTGCCAGCAGTTCCCGGACAGGGCCACTGGTCCCCCTCCACTTT
-,-,TRBV15,TRBJ2-3,CATSSLPPRPSTDTQYF,TGTGCCACCAGCAGCTTACCCCCTCGGCCTAGCACAGATACGCAGTATTTT
TRBD1,few,TRBV27,TRBJ1-1,CASFRQGKTEAFF,TGTGCCAGTTTCCGACAGGGGAAGACTGAAGCTTTCTTT
-,-,TRBV19,TRBJ1-5,CASSIRDSNQPQHF,TGTGCCAGTAGTATTAGAGATAGCAATCAGCCCCAGCATTTT
TRBD1,-,TRBV5-1,TRBJ2-3,CASSLGGDVDRGRTDTQYF,TGCGCCAGCAGCTTGGGGGGCGATGTCGATAGGGGGCGAACAGATACGCAGTATTTT
-,-,TRBV6-5,TRBJ1-5,CASRYLDSPGQPQHF,TGTGCCAGCAGGTACTTGGACAGCCCCGGTCAGCCCCAGCATTTT
-,-,TRBV9,TRBJ2-2,CASTLGGSTGELFF,TGTGCCAGCACCCTAGGAGGGTCCACCGGGGAGCTGTTTTTT
-,few,TRBV11-2,TRBJ2-5,CASSTQGAQYF,TGTGCCAGCAGCACACAGGGTGCCCAGTACTTC
-,few,TRBV23-1,TRBJ1-1,CASSHPPRTEAFF,TGCGCCAGCAGTCACCCACCCCGGACTGAAGCTTTCTTT
-,once,TRBV14,TRBJ2-5,CASSHEPRLETQYF,TGTGCCAGCAGCCATGAACCCCGATTGGAGACCCAGTACTTC
-,-,TRBV25-1,TRBJ2-2,CASSESGETGELFF,TGTGCCAGCAGTGAGTCGGGAGAGACCGGGGAGCTGTTTTTT
-,-,TRBV9,TRBJ2-7,CASSVGQGDYEQYF,TGTGCCAGCAGCGTAGGGCAGGGCGACTACGAGCAGTACTTC
TRBD2,once,TRBV5-1,TRBJ2-7,CASSLGGGFTYEQYF,TGCGCCAGCAGCTTGGGCGGGGGTTTCACCTACGAGCAGTACTTC
-,-,TRBV30,TRBJ2-7,CAWSHGSSYEQYF,TGTGCCTGGAGTCACGGCAGCTCCTACGAGCAGTACTTC
-,-,TRBV11-1,TRBJ2-1,CASSLASSWDLDEQFF,TGTGCCAGCAGCTTAGCTAGTAGTTGGGACTTGGATGAGCAGTTCTTC
-,-,TRBV5-6,TRBJ1-2,CASSLRQALGGYTF,TGTGCCAGCAGCTTACGACAGGCACTGGGCGGCTACACCTTC
TRBD1,-,TRBV5-5,TRBJ1-2,CASGDSYGYTF,TGTGCCAGCGGGGACAGCTATGGCTACACCTTC
-,-,TRBV29-1,TRBJ2-2,CSVVWGVGTGELFF,TGCAGCGTTGTTTGGGGGGTTGGAACCGGGGAGCTGTTTTTT
-,-,TRBV7-9,TRBJ2-1,CASRSPSNEQFF,TGTGCCAGCAGGTCCCCGTCCAATGAGCAGTTCTTC
-,-,TRBV6-5,TRBJ1-1,CASSYGGGTEAFF,TGTGCCAGCAGTTACGGGGGAGGCACTGAAGCTTTCTTT
TRBD1,few,TRBV30,TRBJ1-2,CAWSAEEGASNYGYTF,TGTGCCTGGAGTGCTGAGGAGGGGGCTTCTAACTATGGCTACACCTTC
TRBD1,-,TRBV30,TRBJ1-1,CAWSDGTGGTEAFF,TGTGCCTGGAGTGACGGGACAGGGGGTACTGAAGCTTTCTTT
TRBD1,once,TRBV5-1,TRBJ1-2,CASSWTGANYGYTF,TGCGCCAGCAGCTGGACAGGAGCTAACTATGGCTACACCTTC
-,-,TRBV9,TRBJ1-2,CASSVGIGADPGYTF,TGTGCCAGCAGCGTAGGAATAGGGGCAGACCCTGGCTACACCTTC
-,-,TRBV5-1,TRBJ1-2,CASSLVGQTYGYTF,TGCGCCAGCAGCTTGGTAGGGCAGACCTATGGCTACACCTTC
TRBD2,-,TRBV7-2,TRBJ2-3,CASSLDGRGGSDTQYF,TGTGCCAGCAGCTTAGATGGACGGGGGGGTTCAGATACGCAGTATTTT
TRBD1,-,TRBV27,TRBJ2-1,CASSLAGQAYNEQFF,TGTGCCAGCAGTTTAGCAGGACAGGCCTACAATGAGCAGTTCTTC
-,-,TRBV4-1,TRBJ2-7,CASSQGTLREQYF,TGCGCCAGCAGCCAAGGGACGCTGAGGGAGCAGTACTTC
-,-,TRBV4-2,TRBJ2-7,CASSQDEGIIYEQYF,TGTGCCAGCAGCCAAGATGAGGGTATCATCTACGAGCAGTACTTC
-,few,TRBV27,TRBJ1-2,CASSPLNSNYGYTF,TGTGCCAGCAGCCCCCTGAACAGCAACTATGGCTACACCTTC
TRBD2,few,TRBV5-1,TRBJ2-7,CASSLGRGGPYEQYF,TGCGCCAGCAGCCTCGGTCGCGGGGGGCCCTACGAGCAGTACTTC
TRBD2,-,TRBV5-4,TRBJ2-3,CASSQDLGGGATDTQYF,TGTGCCAGCAGCCAAGATCTGGGCGGGGGGGCCACAGATACGCAGTATTTT
-,-,TRBV5-6,TRBJ1-3,CASRPSSGNTIYF,TGTGCCAGCAGACCGTCCTCTGGAAACACCATATATTTT
-,-,TRBV13,TRBJ2-6,CASSSEWGANVLTF,TGTGCCAGCAGCTCCGAGTGGGGGGCCAACGTCCTGACTTTC
-,-,TRBV7-9,TRBJ1-1,CASSPITDSMNTEAFF,TGTGCCAGCAGCCCAATTACTGACAGTATGAACACTGAAGCTTTCTTT
-,-,TRBV18,TRBJ2-7,CASSPEGPMSEQYF,TGTGCCAGCTCACCCGAAGGACCTATGAGCGAGCAGTACTTC